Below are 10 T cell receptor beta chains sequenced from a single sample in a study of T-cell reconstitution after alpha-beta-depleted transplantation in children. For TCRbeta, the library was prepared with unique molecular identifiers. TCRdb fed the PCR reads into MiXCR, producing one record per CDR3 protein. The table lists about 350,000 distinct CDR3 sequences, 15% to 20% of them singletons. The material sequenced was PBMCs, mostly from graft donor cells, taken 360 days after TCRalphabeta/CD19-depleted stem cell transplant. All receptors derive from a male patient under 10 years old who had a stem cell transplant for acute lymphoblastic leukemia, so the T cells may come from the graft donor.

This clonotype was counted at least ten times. The CDR3 region has the DNA TGTGCCAGCAGCCCAACTAGCGGGACCTCAGGCTACGAGCAGTACTTC. It translates to CASSPTSGTSGYEQYF. J is TRBJ2-7 and V is TRBV7-2; 10 bases match TRBD2. V was clipped by 5 bases and J by 3 bases; unmatched bases: 10. Germline assignment: CDR1 SGHTA and CDR2 FQGNSA. The CDR3 extends over 16 amino acids.

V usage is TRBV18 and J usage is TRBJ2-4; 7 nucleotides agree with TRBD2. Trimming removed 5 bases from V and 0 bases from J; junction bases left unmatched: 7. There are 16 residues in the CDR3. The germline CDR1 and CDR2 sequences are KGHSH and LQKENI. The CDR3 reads CASSSLAELAKNIQYF. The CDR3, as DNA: TGTGCCAGCTCATCCCTAGCGGAATTAGCCAAAAACATTCAGTACTTC.

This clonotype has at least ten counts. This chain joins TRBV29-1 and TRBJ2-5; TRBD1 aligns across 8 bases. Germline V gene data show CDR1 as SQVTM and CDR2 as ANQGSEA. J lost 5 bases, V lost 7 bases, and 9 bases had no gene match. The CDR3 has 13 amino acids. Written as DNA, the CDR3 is TGCAGCGGGAAGACAGGGGCCGGCGAGACCCAGTACTTC. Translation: CSGKTGAGETQYF.

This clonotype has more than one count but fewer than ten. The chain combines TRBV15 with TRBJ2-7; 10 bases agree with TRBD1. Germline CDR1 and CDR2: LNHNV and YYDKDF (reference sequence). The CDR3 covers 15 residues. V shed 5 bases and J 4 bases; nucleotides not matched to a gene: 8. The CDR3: CATSESRDRGYEQYF. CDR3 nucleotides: TGTGCCACCAGCGAGAGCCGGGACAGGGGTTACGAGCAGTACTTC.

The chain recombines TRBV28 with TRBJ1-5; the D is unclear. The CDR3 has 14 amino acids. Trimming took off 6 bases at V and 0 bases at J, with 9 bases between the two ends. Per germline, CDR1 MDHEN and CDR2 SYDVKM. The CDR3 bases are TGTGCCAGCAGCCCCTTATATAGCAATCAGCCCCAGCATTTT. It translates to CASSPLYSNQPQHF.

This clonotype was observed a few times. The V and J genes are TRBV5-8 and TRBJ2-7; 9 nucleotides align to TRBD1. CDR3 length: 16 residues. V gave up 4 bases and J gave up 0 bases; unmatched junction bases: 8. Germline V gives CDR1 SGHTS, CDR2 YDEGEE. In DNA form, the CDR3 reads TGTGCCAGCAGCCCGGGGACAGGGATAAGCTCCTACGAGCAGTACTTC. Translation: CASSPGTGISSYEQYF.

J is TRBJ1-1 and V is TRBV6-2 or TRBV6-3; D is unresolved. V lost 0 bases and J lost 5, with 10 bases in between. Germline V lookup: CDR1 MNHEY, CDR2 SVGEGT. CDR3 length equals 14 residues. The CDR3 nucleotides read TGTGCCAGCAGTTACTCTCATGGAGGGACTGAAGCTTTCTTT. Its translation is CASSYSHGGTEAFF.

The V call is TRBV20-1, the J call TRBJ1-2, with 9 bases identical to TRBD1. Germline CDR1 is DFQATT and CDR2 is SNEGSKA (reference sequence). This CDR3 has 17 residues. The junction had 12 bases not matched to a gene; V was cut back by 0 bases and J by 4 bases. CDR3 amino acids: CSARDPRGTGKSYGYTF. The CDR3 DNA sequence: TGCAGTGCTAGAGACCCTCGGGGGACAGGGAAAAGCTATGGCTACACCTTC.

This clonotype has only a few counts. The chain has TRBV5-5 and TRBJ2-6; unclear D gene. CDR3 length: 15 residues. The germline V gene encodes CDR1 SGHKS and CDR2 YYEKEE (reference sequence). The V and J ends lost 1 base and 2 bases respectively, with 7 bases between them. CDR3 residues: CASSLKPAGANVLTF. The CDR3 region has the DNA TGTGCCAGCAGCTTGAAACCGGCTGGGGCCAACGTCCTGACTTTC.

The CDR3, as DNA: TGCAGCGTGGGGACACAGAACACCGGGGAGCTGTTTTTT. Protein product: CSVGTQNTGELFF. The chain joins TRBV29-1 to TRBJ2-2, with D maybe TRBD1 (6 bases). Germline values: CDR1 SQVTM, CDR2 ANQGSEA. This CDR3 comprises 13 residues. V lost 6 bases and J lost 1, with 9 bases in between.